This T cell receptor (beta chain) is drawn from a study of shared clonotypes between healthy human individuals. Into CD45RA+ naive and CD45RA-negative memory subsets, the CD4+ cells were split. This CDR3 region has 14 residues. Trimming took 1 base from V and 4 from J, leaving 11 bases between them. The germline CDR1 and CDR2 sequences are SGHDT and YYEEEE. The assay was immunoSEQ multiplex PCR, and TCRdb's table has in-frame clones only and misses some. The data show roughly 1.4 million clones, about 98.5% seen once. V is TRBV5-6 and J is TRBJ1-1; D is undetermined. Sequenced sample: naive CD4+ T cells sorted from blood. Noted subset: CD45RA+ positively selected. The receptor comes from a man younger than 40 in good health. For the CDR3, the DNA is TGTGCCAGCAGCTTGTTTCGAAGAGCCACTGAAGCTTTCTTT. Protein: CASSLFRRATEAFF.